This TCR beta chain was obtained from a study of T-cell reconstitution after alpha-beta-depleted transplantation in children. General observations from the study: About two months after transplant, alpha-beta T cells reportedly came from several hundred expanded graft clones. Hyperexpanded clones declined; after one year, newly produced T cells mostly supplied diversity.

Unique molecular identifiers were used in preparing the TCRbeta library. TCRdb used MiXCR to reprocess the PCR reads, holding one entry per CDR3 protein. This repertoire shows nearly 250,000 distinct CDR3 sequences, around 7.8% found once; its top ten account for 6% to 7%. At least ten counts were recorded for this clonotype. Its antigen is as yet unknown. V shed 3 bases and J shed 2 bases, with 12 bases lying between them. This CDR3 spans 14 amino acids. Germline V gene lookup returns CDR1 SGHRS and CDR2 YFSETQ. This chain connects TRBV5-1 to TRBJ2-7; a weak D match, TRBD2 (5 bases). This receptor was taken from a male patient aged 10-17 years who had a stem cell transplant for acute lymphoblastic leukemia, so the T cells may come from the graft donor. The source was PBMCs, mostly from graft donor cells, collected 180 days after TCRalphabeta/CD19-depleted stem cell transplant. The CDR3 is CASSSAGVTYEQYF. The CDR3 DNA sequence: TGCGCCAGCAGCTCTGCCGGGGTTACCTACGAGCAGTACTTC.